This record looks at one TCR beta chain sequence and its context. These data come from a study of blood T cell repertoires in COVID-19. The data were produced by immunoSEQ multiplex PCR, yet TCRdb's version contains in-frame clones alone and is incomplete. Of about 210,000 clones in the sample, about nine tenths were seen once. The CDR3 runs to 15 residues. Germline lookup yields CDR1 SGHVS and CDR2 FQNEAQ. After removal of 5 bases from V and 4 bases from J, the junction contained 5 bases not matched to a gene. V and J are TRBV7-8 and TRBJ2-2; TRBD1 matches at 9 bases. The sequenced sample consisted of peripheral blood. This sequence originates from a woman in her thirties or forties with acute or convalescent COVID-19. CDR3 region: CASSADRGGTGELFF. CDR3 DNA: TGTGCCAGCAGCGCCGACAGGGGGGGCACCGGGGAGCTGTTTTTT.